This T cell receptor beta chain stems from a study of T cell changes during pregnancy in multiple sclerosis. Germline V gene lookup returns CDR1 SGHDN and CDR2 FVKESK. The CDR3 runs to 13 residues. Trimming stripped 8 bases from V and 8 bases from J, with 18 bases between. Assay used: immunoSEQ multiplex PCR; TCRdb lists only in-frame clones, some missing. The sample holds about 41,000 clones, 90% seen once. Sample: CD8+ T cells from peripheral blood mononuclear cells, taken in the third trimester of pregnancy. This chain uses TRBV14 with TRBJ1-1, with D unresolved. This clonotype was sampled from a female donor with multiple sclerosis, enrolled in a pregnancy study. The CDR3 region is CASSPMASLEAFF. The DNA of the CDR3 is TGTGCCAGCTCTCCAATGGCTTCATTAGAAGCTTTCTTT.